This T cell receptor (beta chain) was sequenced during a study of T-cell memory formation after mild COVID-19. Overall study: Largely, the TCR clusters proved donor specific.

Via MiXCR, TCRdb re-called the 5' RACE reads, giving one row per CDR3 protein. The top ten hold about 1.1% of the sample, which has some 64,000 distinct CDR3 sequences, 9% to 9.5% seen once. The CDR3 is 16 amino acids. Germline V gene lookup returns CDR1 SGHRS and CDR2 YFSETQ. The ends lost 0 bases at V and 2 bases at J; junction bases unmatched: 4. This clonotype occurred many times. The clonotype was recovered from a man between 18 and 35 years old who had mild COVID-19 (a few samples of this study predate the infection). Cell type and time point are not known. The gene calls are TRBV5-1 and TRBJ2-3; 9 bases agree with TRBD2. Sequencing was performed on PBMCs or a T cell subset sorted from them (not recorded which). The CDR3 DNA follows: TGCGCCAGCAGCTTGGGTGGACTAGCGAACACAGATACGCAGTATTTT. Protein: CASSLGGLANTDTQYF.